This is a list of T cell receptor beta chains from one sample in a study of T cells in localized non-small cell lung cancer. Profiling relied on immunoSEQ multiplex PCR, and the TCRdb table lists in-frame clones only, not all of them. The data hold 6,400 or so clones, with about 46% observed a single time. The material sequenced was lung tumor tissue, taken before any cancer treatment. These receptors came from a man between 40 and 69 years old with stage III lung adenocarcinoma. Both conserved end residues are part of each CDR3. A D gene is named only where the DNA matches it firmly. The size entry is marked missing in some rows and otherwise reads once, few, many or a size class.

size: NA
V: TRBV29-1
D: NA
J: TRBJ1-1
CDR3: CSVESTGGSEAFF
DNA: TGCAGCGTTGAAAGTACGGGGGGTAGTGAAGCTTTCTTT

size: NA
V: TRBV19
D: NA
J: TRBJ2-2
CDR3: CASSSQQGTGELFF
DNA: TGTGCCAGTAGTTCCCAACAGGGAACCGGGGAGCTGTTTTTT

size: NA
V: TRBV18
D: TRBD2
J: TRBJ2-5
CDR3: CASSPGLAAGETQYF
DNA: TGTGCCAGCTCACCAGGGCTAGCGGCCGGCGAGACCCAGTACTTC

size: NA
V: TRBV19
D: TRBD2
J: TRBJ2-1
CDR3: CASRWTSGNDNEQFF
DNA: TGTGCCAGTAGGTGGACTAGCGGGAACGACAATGAGCAGTTCTTC

size: NA
V: TRBV19
D: NA
J: TRBJ2-4
CDR3: CASSIEAGGYKNIQYF
DNA: TGTGCCAGTAGTATAGAAGCCGGCGGCTACAAAAACATTCAGTACTTC

size: few
V: TRBV27
D: NA
J: TRBJ1-1
CDR3: CASSRGGTEAFF
DNA: TGTGCCAGCAGCCGCGGGGGCACTGAAGCTTTCTTT

size: NA
V: TRBV19
D: TRBD2
J: TRBJ2-2
CDR3: CASSWAGGFANTGELFF
DNA: TGTGCCAGTAGTTGGGCGGGAGGGTTCGCGAACACCGGGGAGCTGTTTTTT

size: few
V: TRBV6-8
D: NA
J: TRBJ1-1
CDR3: CASSYRMNTEAFF
DNA: TGTGCCAGCAGTTACAGGATGAACACTGAAGCTTTCTTT

size: few
V: TRBV12-5
D: NA
J: TRBJ1-6
CDR3: CASTTGGNSPLHF
DNA: TGTGCCAGCACCACCGGCGGGAATTCACCCCTCCACTTT

size: NA
V: TRBV19
D: TRBD2
J: TRBJ2-3
CDR3: CASSIDRGGFGTDTQYF
DNA: TGTGCCAGTAGTATAGATAGGGGAGGGTTTGGGACAGATACGCAGTATTTT

size: NA
V: TRBV28
D: TRBD2
J: TRBJ2-1
CDR3: CASSPGLAGSNEQFF
DNA: TGTGCCAGCAGTCCCGGACTAGCGGGATCAAATGAGCAGTTCTTC

size: NA
V: TRBV9
D: NA
J: TRBJ2-7
CDR3: CASSEGSYGSYEQYF
DNA: TGTGCCAGCAGTGAAGGGTCTTACGGGAGCTACGAGCAGTACTTC

size: NA
V: TRBV12-5
D: TRBD1
J: TRBJ1-1
CDR3: CASGLKGQPNTEAFF
DNA: TGTGCTAGTGGCCTTAAGGGACAGCCGAACACTGAAGCTTTCTTT

size: NA
V: TRBV25-1
D: TRBD2
J: TRBJ2-2
CDR3: CASSENGRASGELFF
DNA: TGTGCCAGCAGTGAGAACGGGAGGGCTTCCGGGGAGCTGTTTTTT

size: NA
V: TRBV11-3
D: NA
J: TRBJ2-5
CDR3: CASSPQGGGVYETQYF
DNA: TGTGCCAGCAGCCCTCAGGGGGGAGGGGTGTACGAGACCCAGTACTTC

size: few
V: TRBV28
D: NA
J: TRBJ1-1
CDR3: CASNLQGWGTEAFF
DNA: TGTGCCAGCAACCTCCAGGGCTGGGGAACTGAAGCTTTCTTT

size: NA
V: TRBV5-1
D: NA
J: TRBJ2-1
CDR3: CASSLVVFVGSGRGNNEQFF
DNA: TGCGCCAGCAGCTTGGTTGTCTTCGTTGGGTCGGGACGAGGAAACAATGAGCAGTTCTTC

size: NA
V: TRBV30
D: TRBD2
J: TRBJ2-5
CDR3: CAWSPSYSGRAQETQYF
DNA: TGTGCCTGGAGTCCTAGCTATAGCGGGAGGGCCCAAGAGACCCAGTACTTC

size: NA
V: TRBV19
D: TRBD2
J: TRBJ2-7
CDR3: CASSIVGGSGNEQYF
DNA: TGTGCCAGTAGTATAGTCGGAGGAAGCGGGAACGAGCAGTACTTC

size: NA
V: TRBV19
D: NA
J: TRBJ1-3
CDR3: CATMTAGNTIYF
DNA: TGTGCCACCATGACGGCTGGAAACACCATATATTTT

size: NA
V: TRBV19
D: NA
J: TRBJ2-1
CDR3: CASSIAGNEQFF
DNA: TGTGCCAGTAGTATAGCGGGGAATGAGCAGTTCTTC

size: few
V: TRBV11-3
D: NA
J: TRBJ2-3
CDR3: CASSLGYLSTDTQYF
DNA: TGTGCCAGCAGCTTGGGGTATCTCAGCACAGATACGCAGTATTTT

size: few
V: TRBV11-3
D: NA
J: TRBJ2-7
CDR3: CASSLDQSGAYEQYF
DNA: TGTGCCAGCAGCTTAGACCAATCGGGAGCCTACGAGCAGTACTTC

size: few
V: TRBV9
D: TRBD2
J: TRBJ2-2
CDR3: CASSVGLLAGNTGELFF
DNA: TGTGCCAGCAGCGTAGGTCTGCTAGCGGGTAACACCGGGGAGTTGTTTTTT

size: once
V: TRBV19
D: NA
J: TRBJ1-5
CDR3: CASSDSGDGNQPQHF
DNA: TGTGCCAGTAGTGACTCAGGGGATGGCAATCAGCCCCAGCATTTT

size: few
V: TRBV9
D: TRBD1
J: TRBJ1-2
CDR3: CASKQGDNYGYTF
DNA: TGTGCCAGCAAACAGGGGGATAACTATGGCTACACCTTC

size: medium-sized
V: TRBV6-8
D: NA
J: TRBJ1-1
CDR3: CASSYLAGVEAFF
DNA: TGTGCCAGCAGTTACCTCGCGGGGGTCGAAGCTTTCTTT

size: NA
V: TRBV10-2
D: NA
J: TRBJ1-1
CDR3: CASSVQVNTEAFF
DNA: TGCGCCAGCAGTGTACAGGTGAACACTGAAGCTTTCTTT

size: NA
V: TRBV19
D: TRBD1
J: TRBJ2-7
CDR3: CASSIARQGAYEQYF
DNA: TGTGCCAGTAGTATAGCCCGACAGGGGGCCTACGAGCAGTACTTC

size: few
V: TRBV28
D: NA
J: TRBJ1-2
CDR3: CASSLRGSYGYTF
DNA: TGTGCCAGCAGTTTAAGGGGTAGTTACGGCTACACCTTC

size: few
V: TRBV11-3
D: NA
J: TRBJ1-2
CDR3: CASSLVGRDQYGYTF
DNA: TGTGCCAGCAGCTTAGTTGGGAGAGACCAGTATGGCTACACCTTC

size: medium-sized
V: TRBV6-8
D: NA
J: TRBJ1-1
CDR3: CASSYGDGEAFF
DNA: TGTGCCAGCAGTTACGGGGATGGTGAAGCTTTCTTT

size: few
V: TRBV11-3
D: NA
J: TRBJ2-2
CDR3: CASSLVEGAGTGELFF
DNA: TGTGCCAGCAGCTTAGTGGAGGGGGCCGGCACCGGGGAGCTGTTTTTT

size: NA
V: TRBV9
D: TRBD1
J: TRBJ2-2
CDR3: CASSAPGTGATGELFF
DNA: TGTGCCAGCAGCGCCCCCGGGACAGGGGCCACCGGGGAGCTGTTTTTT

size: NA
V: TRBV29-1
D: NA
J: TRBJ1-1
CDR3: CSVALAQNTEAFF
DNA: TGCAGCGTCGCTCTAGCTCAGAACACTGAAGCTTTCTTT

size: NA
V: TRBV19
D: TRBD1
J: TRBJ2-3
CDR3: CASRDLTGTGRTDTQYF
DNA: TGTGCCAGTAGAGACCTTACCGGGACAGGGAGGACAGATACGCAGTATTTT

size: NA
V: TRBV30
D: NA
J: TRBJ1-1
CDR3: CAWSRAHTEAFF
DNA: TGTGCCTGGAGCAGGGCGCACACTGAAGCTTTCTTT

size: NA
V: TRBV23-1
D: TRBD2
J: TRBJ2-3
CDR3: CASSQAWGGIGTDTQYF
DNA: TGCGCCAGCAGCCAAGCCTGGGGAGGGATTGGCACAGATACGCAGTATTTT

size: NA
V: TRBV5-1
D: NA
J: TRBJ2-5
CDR3: CASSPGVWLETQYF
DNA: TGCGCCAGCAGCCCGGGGGTATGGCTTGAGACCCAGTACTTC

size: NA
V: TRBV9
D: NA
J: TRBJ2-7
CDR3: CASSALLAPYEQYF
DNA: TGTGCCAGCAGTGCTCTGCTAGCTCCGTACGAGCAGTACTTC

size: few
V: TRBV29-1
D: NA
J: TRBJ2-1
CDR3: CSVTQGGGEQFF
DNA: TGCAGCGTTACCCAGGGGGGTGGGGAGCAGTTCTTC

size: large
V: TRBV6-8
D: NA
J: TRBJ2-3
CDR3: CASSPGTPRDTQYF
DNA: TGTGCCAGCAGCCCCGGGACACCAAGGGATACGCAGTATTTT

size: NA
V: TRBV19
D: TRBD2
J: TRBJ2-1
CDR3: CASRMWSGGAAEQFF
DNA: TGTGCCAGTAGGATGTGGAGCGGGGGGGCCGCTGAGCAGTTCTTC

size: few
V: TRBV7-5
D: NA
J: TRBJ2-2
CDR3: CASSPTEGGRGTGELFF
DNA: TGTGCCAGCAGCCCCACCGAGGGAGGACGCGGCACCGGGGAGCTGTTTTTT

size: NA
V: TRBV6-8
D: TRBD2
J: TRBJ2-1
CDR3: CASSQGLAAYNEQFF
DNA: TGTGCCAGCAGTCAGGGACTAGCGGCCTACAATGAGCAGTTCTTC

size: NA
V: TRBV9
D: TRBD2
J: TRBJ2-1
CDR3: CASSGGVRLADRSSYNEQFF
DNA: TGTGCCAGCAGTGGAGGGGTACGACTAGCGGATCGGAGCTCCTACAATGAGCAGTTCTTC

size: once
V: TRBV9
D: NA
J: TRBJ1-5
CDR3: CASSAGLGNGNQPQHF
DNA: TGTGCCAGCAGCGCGGGCCTAGGGAATGGCAATCAGCCCCAGCATTTT

size: NA
V: TRBV29-1
D: TRBD1
J: TRBJ1-2
CDR3: CSVGRDSYGYTF
DNA: TGCAGCGTCGGCCGGGACAGCTATGGCTACACCTTC

size: NA
V: TRBV7-6
D: TRBD2
J: TRBJ2-7
CDR3: CASSLYPGGSYEQYF
DNA: TGTGCCAGCAGCTTATATCCGGGGGGTTCCTACGAGCAGTACTTC

size: medium-sized
V: TRBV4-1
D: NA
J: TRBJ1-6
CDR3: CASSPGPYNSPLHF
DNA: TGCGCCAGCAGCCCGGGACCGTATAATTCACCCCTCCACTTT